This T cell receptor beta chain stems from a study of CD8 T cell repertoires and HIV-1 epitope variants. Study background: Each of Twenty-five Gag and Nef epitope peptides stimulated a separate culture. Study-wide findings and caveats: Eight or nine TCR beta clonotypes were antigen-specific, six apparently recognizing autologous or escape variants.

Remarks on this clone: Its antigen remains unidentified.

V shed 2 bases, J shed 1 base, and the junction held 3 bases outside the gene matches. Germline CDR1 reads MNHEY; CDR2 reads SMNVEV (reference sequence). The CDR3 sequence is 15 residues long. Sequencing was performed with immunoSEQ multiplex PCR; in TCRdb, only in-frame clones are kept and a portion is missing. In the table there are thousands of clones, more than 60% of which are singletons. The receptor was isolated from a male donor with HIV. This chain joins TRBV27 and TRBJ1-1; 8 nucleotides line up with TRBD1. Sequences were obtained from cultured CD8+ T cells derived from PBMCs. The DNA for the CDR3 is TGTGCCAGCAGTTTAGGAGGACAGGGGAACACTGAAGCTTTCTTT. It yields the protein CASSLGGQGNTEAFF.